The clone carrying this T cell receptor (beta chain) was counted between two and nine times. Antigen specificity is unknown. CDR1 is MGHRA and CDR2 is YSYEKL in the germline V gene. The ends lost 5 bases at V and 4 bases at J; junction bases unmatched: 8. The CDR3 length is 14 residues. The data were taken from a study of shared clonotypes between healthy human individuals. The wider study: The composition of the donors was a couple of women and three men aged 18 to 49. The study, taken as a whole, reports: Blood was the only sampled material, and tissue repertoires likely differ.

Each cell subset's genomic DNA was divided evenly among several immunoSEQ plates. Sequencing was performed with immunoSEQ multiplex PCR; in TCRdb, only in-frame clones are kept and a portion is missing. This sample yields 400,000 to 600,000 clones, of which roughly 79% are seen a single time; approximately 13% belongs to the top ten. This TCR was recovered from a woman aged 35 to 49 in good health. Some clones in this sample may be carry-over from other donors' samples. What was sequenced was PBMCs. This chain links TRBV4-1 with TRBJ2-7; 7 bases align to TRBD2. CDR3 protein: CASSYVGGRYEQYF. In DNA form, the CDR3 reads TGCGCCAGCAGCTACGTGGGGGGGAGGTACGAGCAGTACTTC.